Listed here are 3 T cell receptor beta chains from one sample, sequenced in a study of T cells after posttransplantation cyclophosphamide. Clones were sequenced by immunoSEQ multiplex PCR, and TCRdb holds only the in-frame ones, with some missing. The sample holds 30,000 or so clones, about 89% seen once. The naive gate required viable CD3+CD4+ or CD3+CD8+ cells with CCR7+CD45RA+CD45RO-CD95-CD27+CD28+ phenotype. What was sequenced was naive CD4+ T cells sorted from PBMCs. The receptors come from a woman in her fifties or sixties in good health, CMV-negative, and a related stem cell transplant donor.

CDR3 in DNA: TGTGCCAGCAGCAAACAGGGGGTAAGCACAGATACGCAGTATTTT. Translating it yields CASSKQGVSTDTQYF. The chain is built from TRBV5-6 and TRBJ2-3; 8 nucleotides agree with TRBD1. The CDR3 totals 15 residues. Germline CDR1 is SGHDT and CDR2 is YYEEEE. V was pared by 4 bases and J by 0 bases, with 4 bases of the junction left unmatched.

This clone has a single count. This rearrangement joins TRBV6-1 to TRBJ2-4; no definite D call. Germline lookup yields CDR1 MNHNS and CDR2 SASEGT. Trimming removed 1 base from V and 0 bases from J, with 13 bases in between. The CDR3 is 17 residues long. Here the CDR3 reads CASSEVPTPVAKNIQYF. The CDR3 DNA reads TGTGCCAGCAGTGAAGTTCCAACGCCGGTAGCCAAAAACATTCAGTACTTC.

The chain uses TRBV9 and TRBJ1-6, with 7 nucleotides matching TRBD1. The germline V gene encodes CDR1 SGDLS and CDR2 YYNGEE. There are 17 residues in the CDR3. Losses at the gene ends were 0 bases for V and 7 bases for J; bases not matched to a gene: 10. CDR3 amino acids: CASSVGEGGLMNSPLHF. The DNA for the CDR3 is TGTGCCAGCAGCGTAGGTGAAGGGGGCCTAATGAATTCACCCCTCCACTTT.